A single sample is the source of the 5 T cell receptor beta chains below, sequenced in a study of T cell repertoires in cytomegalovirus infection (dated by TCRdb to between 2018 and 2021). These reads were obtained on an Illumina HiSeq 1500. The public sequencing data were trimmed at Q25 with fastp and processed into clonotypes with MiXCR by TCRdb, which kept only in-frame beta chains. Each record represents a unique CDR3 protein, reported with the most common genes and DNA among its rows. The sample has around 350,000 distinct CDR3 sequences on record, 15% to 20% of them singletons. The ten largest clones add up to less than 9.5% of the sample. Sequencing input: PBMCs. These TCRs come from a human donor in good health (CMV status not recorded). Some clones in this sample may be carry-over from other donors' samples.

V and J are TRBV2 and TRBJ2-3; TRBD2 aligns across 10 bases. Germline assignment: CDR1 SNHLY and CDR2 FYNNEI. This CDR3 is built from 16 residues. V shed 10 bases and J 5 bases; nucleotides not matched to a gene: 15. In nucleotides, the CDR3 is TGTGCCAACAGGGAAAGCGGGGGGGCCTCGGAAGATACGCAGTATTTT. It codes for CANRESGGASEDTQYF. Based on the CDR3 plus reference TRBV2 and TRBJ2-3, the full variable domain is EPEVTQTPSHQVTQMGQEVILRCVPISNHLYFYWYRQILGQKVEFLVSFYNNEISEKSEIFDDQFSVERPDGSNFTLKIRSTKLEDSAMYFCANRESGGASEDTQYFGPGTRLTVL.

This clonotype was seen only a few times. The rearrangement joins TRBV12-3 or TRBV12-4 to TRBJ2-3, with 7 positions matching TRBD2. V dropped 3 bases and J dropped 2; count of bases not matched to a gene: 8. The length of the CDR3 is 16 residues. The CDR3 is CASSFLSSGITDTQYF. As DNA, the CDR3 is TGTGCCAGCAGTTTCTTATCTAGCGGTATCACAGATACGCAGTATTTT.

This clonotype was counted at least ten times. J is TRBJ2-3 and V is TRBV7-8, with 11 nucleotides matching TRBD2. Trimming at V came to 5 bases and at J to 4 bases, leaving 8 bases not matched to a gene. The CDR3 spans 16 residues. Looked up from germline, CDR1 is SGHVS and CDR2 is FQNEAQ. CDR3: CASSQNSGRASDTQYF. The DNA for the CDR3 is TGTGCCAGCAGCCAAAATAGCGGGAGGGCCTCAGATACGCAGTATTTT.

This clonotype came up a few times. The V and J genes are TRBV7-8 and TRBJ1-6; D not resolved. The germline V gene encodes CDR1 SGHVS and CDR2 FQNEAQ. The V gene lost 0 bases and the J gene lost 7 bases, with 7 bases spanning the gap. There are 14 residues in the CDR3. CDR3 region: CASSLAGNNSPLHF. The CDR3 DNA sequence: TGTGCCAGCAGCTTAGCTGGCAACAATTCACCCCTCCACTTT.

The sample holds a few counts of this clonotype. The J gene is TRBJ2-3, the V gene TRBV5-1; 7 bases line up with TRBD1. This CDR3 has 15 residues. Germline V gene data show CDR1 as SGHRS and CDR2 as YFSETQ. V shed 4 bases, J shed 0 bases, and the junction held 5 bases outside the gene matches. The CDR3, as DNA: TGCGCCAGCAGCCGACAGGGAATTAGCACAGATACGCAGTATTTT. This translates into CASSRQGISTDTQYF.